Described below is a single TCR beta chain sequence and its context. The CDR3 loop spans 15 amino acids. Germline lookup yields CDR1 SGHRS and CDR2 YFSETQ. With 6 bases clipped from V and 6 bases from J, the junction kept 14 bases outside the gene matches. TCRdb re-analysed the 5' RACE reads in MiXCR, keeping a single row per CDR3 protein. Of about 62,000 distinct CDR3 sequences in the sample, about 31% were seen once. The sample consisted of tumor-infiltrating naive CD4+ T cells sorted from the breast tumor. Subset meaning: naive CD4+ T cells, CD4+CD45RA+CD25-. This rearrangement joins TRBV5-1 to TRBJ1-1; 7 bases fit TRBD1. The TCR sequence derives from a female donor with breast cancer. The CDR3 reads CASTRDSSLASEAFF. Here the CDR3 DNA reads TGCGCCAGCACCCGGGACAGCTCCCTAGCCTCTGAAGCTTTCTTT.